This T cell receptor (beta chain) was identified during a study of blood T cell repertoires in COVID-19. Study details: Samples taken during acute and convalescent COVID-19 were collected in the United States, Italy and Spain. PBMCs, B-cell-depleted T cells, or T cells provided the cDNA or gDNA that made up the material.

The germline gives CDR1 MNHEY, CDR2 SVGAGI. This CDR3 contains 15 residues. Between the trimmed V and J ends, which lost 6 bases and 2 bases, there was a span of 17 bases. The repertoire was sequenced with immunoSEQ multiplex PCR; TCRdb's copy has only in-frame clones and lacks some. The sample lists just under 50,000 clones, more than 75% occurring once. This clone was detected once. The receptor comes from a human donor in a cohort sampled during active COVID-19. The sample was peripheral blood. This chain joins TRBV6-5 and TRBJ2-7; D is possibly TRBD1 (8 bases). The CDR3 reads CASRDRGGGTYEQYF. The CDR3 DNA reads TGTGCCAGCAGAGACAGGGGCGGGGGAACCTACGAGCAGTACTTC.